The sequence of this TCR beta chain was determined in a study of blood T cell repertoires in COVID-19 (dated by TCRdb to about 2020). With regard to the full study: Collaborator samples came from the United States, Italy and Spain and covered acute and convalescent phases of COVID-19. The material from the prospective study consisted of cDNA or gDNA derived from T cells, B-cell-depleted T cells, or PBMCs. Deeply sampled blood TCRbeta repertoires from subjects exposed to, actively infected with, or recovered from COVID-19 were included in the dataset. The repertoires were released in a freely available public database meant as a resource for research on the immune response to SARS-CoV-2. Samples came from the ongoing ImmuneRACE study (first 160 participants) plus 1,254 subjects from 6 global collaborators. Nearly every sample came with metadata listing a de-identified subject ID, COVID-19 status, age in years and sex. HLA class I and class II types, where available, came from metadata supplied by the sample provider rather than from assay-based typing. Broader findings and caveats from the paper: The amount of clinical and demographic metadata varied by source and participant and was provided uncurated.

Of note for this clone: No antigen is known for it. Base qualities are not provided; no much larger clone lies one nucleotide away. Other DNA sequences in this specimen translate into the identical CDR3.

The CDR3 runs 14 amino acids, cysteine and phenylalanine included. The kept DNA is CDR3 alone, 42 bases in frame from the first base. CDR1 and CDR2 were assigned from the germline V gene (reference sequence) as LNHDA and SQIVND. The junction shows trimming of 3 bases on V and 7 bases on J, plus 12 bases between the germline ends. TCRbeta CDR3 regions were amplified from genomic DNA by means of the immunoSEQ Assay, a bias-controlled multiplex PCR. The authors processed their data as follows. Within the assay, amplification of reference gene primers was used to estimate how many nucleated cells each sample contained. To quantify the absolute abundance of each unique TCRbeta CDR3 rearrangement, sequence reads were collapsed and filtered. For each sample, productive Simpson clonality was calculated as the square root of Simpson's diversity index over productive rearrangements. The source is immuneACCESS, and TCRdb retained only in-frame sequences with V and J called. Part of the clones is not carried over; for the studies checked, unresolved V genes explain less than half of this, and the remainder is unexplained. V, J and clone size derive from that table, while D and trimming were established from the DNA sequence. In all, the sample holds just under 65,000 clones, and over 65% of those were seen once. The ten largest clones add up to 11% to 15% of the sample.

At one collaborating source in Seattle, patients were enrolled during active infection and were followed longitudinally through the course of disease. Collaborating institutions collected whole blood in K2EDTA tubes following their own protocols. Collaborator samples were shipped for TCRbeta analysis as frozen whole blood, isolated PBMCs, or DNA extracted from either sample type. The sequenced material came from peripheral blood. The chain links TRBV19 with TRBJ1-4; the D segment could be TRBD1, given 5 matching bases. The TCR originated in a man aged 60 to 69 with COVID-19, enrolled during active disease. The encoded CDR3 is CASSMGRGGEKLFF. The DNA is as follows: TGTGCCAGTAGTATGGGGAGGGGAGGTGAAAAACTGTTTTTT.